This T cell receptor beta chain originates from a study of blood T cell repertoires in COVID-19. At the level of the study: Spain, Italy and the United States supplied samples that represented acute and convalescent COVID-19. Sources were T cells, B-cell-depleted T cells, or PBMCs; the material itself was cDNA or gDNA.

As processed by the authors: Reference gene primers were amplified, and this amplification served to estimate nucleated cell counts. Clones were sequenced by immunoSEQ multiplex PCR, and TCRdb holds only the in-frame ones, with some missing. V and J calls and clone size come straight from that table; D and trimming were deduced from the DNA. The profile shows about 120,000 clones, roughly 83% of them singletons. The V and J ends lost 6 bases and 5 bases respectively, with 13 bases between them. This CDR3 comprises 14 residues. The germline V gene has CDR1 KGHSH and CDR2 LQKENI. Sequenced: peripheral blood. This clonotype originated in an elderly woman with acute or convalescent COVID-19. J is TRBJ2-2 and V is TRBV18, with a weak D call TRBD2 (6 bases). Here the CDR3 reads CASSGDSYTGELFF. DNA of the CDR3: TGTGCCAGCTCCGGGGACTCTTATACCGGGGAGCTGTTTTTT.